What follows are 5 T cell receptor beta chains derived from one specimen sequenced in a study of STAT3 mutations in large granular lymphocyte leukemia. Study results and limitations: Every T-LGLL patient had at least one immunodominant TCRbeta clonotype.

Assay: immunoSEQ multiplex PCR; the TCRdb copy retains only in-frame clones and omits some. The data hold 5,000 to 7,000 clones, with less than 75% observed a single time. No antigens are known for them. The sample consisted of peripheral blood mononuclear cells. The receptors shown here come from a boy younger than 18 with T-cell large granular lymphocyte leukemia. Some clones in this sample may be carry-over from other donors' samples.

The V call is TRBV28, the J call TRBJ2-5, with D tentatively TRBD2 (6 bases). Germline V gives CDR1 MDHEN, CDR2 SYDVKM. With 2 bases removed from V and 7 bases from J, the gap between germline ends came to 11 bases. The CDR3 length is 13 residues. DNA for the CDR3: TGTGCCAGCAGTTTAGCCCGGGAGTGGACCCAGTACTTC. Translated: CASSLAREWTQYF.

This chain joins TRBV5-1 and TRBJ1-2, with a weak D call TRBD1 (6 bases). Trimming left V 6 bases short and J 1 base short, with 10 bases between. This CDR3 comprises 13 residues. CDR1 and CDR2 (germline): SGHRS, YFSETQ. The CDR3 nucleotides are TGCGCCAGCACGGACAGATTTAACTATGGCTACACCTTC. Protein product: CASTDRFNYGYTF.

The chain uses TRBV12-5 and TRBJ2-6; D gene uncertain. CDR1 is LGHNT, CDR2 FRNRAP, per germline. The CDR3 spans 15 residues. The V and J ends lost 1 base and 4 bases respectively, with 8 bases between them. The CDR3 DNA reads TGTGCTAGTGGTTTGGATCGGGTCGGGGCCAACGTCCTGACTTTC. Translated, it gives CASGLDRVGANVLTF.

The chain is built from TRBV6-1 and TRBJ2-3; 7 bases align to TRBD1. This CDR3 region has 14 residues. The germline V gene has CDR1 MNHNS and CDR2 SASEGT. V lost 8 bases to trimming and J lost 2 bases; unmatched junction nucleotides: 7. Written as DNA, the CDR3 is TGTGCCAGCTACCTGGGACAGCACACAGATACGCAGTATTTT. Amino acids: CASYLGQHTDTQYF.

This rearrangement joins TRBV6-1 to TRBJ1-2; D uncertain. The CDR3 runs 12 residues. The germline CDR1 and CDR2 sequences are MNHNS and SASEGT. V was trimmed by 3 bases and J by 3 bases, leaving 5 bases between them. As DNA, the CDR3 is TGTGCCAGCAGTGACAACTACTATGGCTACACCTTC. As protein: CASSDNYYGYTF.